This TCR beta chain was obtained from a study of memory CD4+ T cells and cytomegalovirus serostatus. Study details: Healthy Belgian adult donors included under ten CMV-positive and approximately 25 CMV-negative people.

The CDR3 runs to 15 residues. Per the germline V gene, CDR1 is LNHDA and CDR2 is SQIVND (reference sequence). Germline trimming cut 3 bases from V and 5 bases from J; bases unmatched to any gene: 7. Authors' data handling: Out-of-frame sequences were removed, leaving 2 million to 2.5 million distinct TCRbeta sequences. The assay was immunoSEQ multiplex PCR, and TCRdb's table has in-frame clones only and misses some. V, J and clone size are taken as reported in that table, and D and trimming were inferred from the DNA itself. The table records 56,000 or so clones, around three quarters of them present only once. Worth noting for this clone: Its antigen is undetermined.

Study outcomes and limitations: Of 150 to 200 reported CMV TCRbeta sequences, about 70 were found in memory CD4+ repertoires. A US-trained random forest predicted CMV serostatus with median AUC around 0.91.

Single viable CD3+CD4+CD8-CD45RO+ cells were sorted as the memory CD4+ T cells. V gene TRBV19 combines with J gene TRBJ1-2; 9 bases are a match to TRBD1. The receptor was derived from an adult in good health and CMV-seronegative. The sample taken for sequencing was memory CD4+ T cells from blood. CDR3 sequence reads: CASSMATGGAYGYTF. Written as DNA, the CDR3 is TGTGCCAGTAGTATGGCCACAGGGGGCGCGTATGGCTACACCTTC.